These 8 T cell receptor beta chains originate from one sample sequenced in a study of early T cells in non-severe SARS-CoV-2 infection. TCRdb reanalysed the 5' RACE reads using MiXCR and keeps one entry per CDR3 protein. Of about 64,000 distinct CDR3 sequences in the sample, roughly 18% were seen once. The sample in question was whole blood, obtained at baseline. Receptors were obtained from an adult who was a healthcare worker with PCR-confirmed SARS-CoV-2 infection or an uninfected control (not recorded which).

This clonotype appeared a few times. V usage is TRBV5-1 and J usage is TRBJ1-2, with 8 bases lining up with TRBD1. Trimming at V came to 1 base and at J to 4 bases, leaving 3 bases not matched to a gene. Germline-derived CDR1 and CDR2 are SGHRS and YFSETQ. This CDR3 is 14 amino acids long. This chain's CDR3 is CASSLIDRGYGYTF. The CDR3 nucleotides read TGCGCCAGCAGCTTGATAGACAGGGGCTATGGCTACACCTTC. The full variable domain, with the rest looked up from reference TRBV5-1 and TRBJ1-2, is KAGVTQTPRYLIKTRGQQVTLSCSPISGHRSVSWYQQTPGQGLQFLFEYFSETQRNKGNFPGRFSGRQFSNSRSEMNVSTLELGDSALYLCASSLIDRGYGYTFGSGTRLTVV.

This clonotype was seen ten or more times. The genes are TRBV5-1 and TRBJ1-6; 8 bases map to TRBD1. Germline values: CDR1 SGHRS, CDR2 YFSETQ. This CDR3 spans 20 amino acids. V gave up 0 bases and J gave up 3 bases; unmatched junction bases: 14. DNA of the CDR3: TGCGCCAGCAGCTTGGTCGGGGGTGTTGAGGACAGGGACTATAATTCACCCCTCCACTTT. Its protein is CASSLVGGVEDRDYNSPLHF.

Ten or more counts support this clonotype. The V call is TRBV7-9, the J call TRBJ2-1, with a possible D match to TRBD1 (5 bases). Looked up from germline, CDR1 is SEHNR and CDR2 is FQNEAQ (reference sequence). The CDR3 extends over 16 amino acids. V lost 5 bases and J 0 bases, leaving 14 bases between the germline ends. CDR3 residues: CASSTTAWGSYNEQFF. Here the CDR3 DNA reads TGTGCCAGCAGCACGACAGCTTGGGGCTCCTACAATGAGCAGTTCTTC. Filled out from reference TRBV7-9 and TRBJ2-1, the complete variable domain reads DTGVSQNPRHKITKRGQNVTFRCDPISEHNRLYWYRQTLGQGPEFLTYFQNEAQLEKSRLLSDRFSAERPKGSFSTLEIQRTEQGDSAMYLCASSTTAWGSYNEQFFGPGTRLTVL.

The chain has TRBV28 and TRBJ2-5; no firm D call. Trimming left V 6 bases short and J 2 bases short, with 13 bases between. CDR3 length: 14 residues. Germline loops: CDR1 MDHEN, CDR2 SYDVKM. The CDR3 coding sequence is TGTGCCAGCAGACGGTGGAGCCCTCAAGAGACCCAGTACTTC. It codes for CASRRWSPQETQYF.

Points on this clonotype: Compared with germline, one end of the junction differs, possibly owing to a read error. The chain carries TRBV7-6 and TRBJ2-5; tentative D call: TRBD2 (5 bases). CDR3 length: 14 amino acids. Per germline, CDR1 SGHVS and CDR2 FNYEAQ. This chain's CDR3 is CASSLAGVQETQYF. For the CDR3, the DNA is TGTGCCAGCAGCCTAGCCGGGGTTCAAGAGACCCAGTACTTC. The complete variable domain, with remaining parts taken from reference TRBV7-6 and TRBJ2-5, reads GAGVSQSPRYKVTKRGQDVALRCDPISGHVSLYWYRQALGQGPEFLTYFNYEAQQDKSGLPNDRFSAERPEGSISTLTIQRTEQRDSAMYRCASSLAGVQETQYFGPGTRLLVL.

In this sample, this clonotype turned up a few times. The V and J genes are TRBV20-1 and TRBJ2-1; 12 bases are shared with TRBD2. V gave up 7 bases and J gave up 2 bases; unmatched junction bases: 12. This CDR3 contains 17 residues. Germline loops: CDR1 DFQATT, CDR2 SNEGSKA (reference sequence). CDR3 region: CSVRLAGARTAYNEQFF. In nucleotides, the CDR3 is TGCAGTGTCAGACTAGCGGGGGCTAGAACGGCCTACAATGAGCAGTTCTTC.

This clonotype was seen only a few times. The V gene is TRBV19, the J gene TRBJ2-7; TRBD2 matches at 8 bases. Germline CDR1 LNHDA, CDR2 SQIVND (reference sequence). CDR3 length: 14 amino acids. V shed 5 bases, J shed 2 bases, and the junction held 5 bases outside the gene matches. Here the CDR3 reads CASSVTSGPYEQYF. The CDR3 nucleotides are TGTGCCAGTAGTGTAACTAGCGGCCCCTACGAGCAGTACTTC.

This clonotype has more than one count but fewer than ten. The chain joins TRBV3-1 to TRBJ2-5; maybe TRBD1 (6 bases). The CDR3 consists of 15 residues. V lost 1 base and J lost 5, with 14 bases in between. The germline gives CDR1 LGHDT, CDR2 YNNKEL (reference sequence). The CDR3 DNA sequence: TGTGCCAGCAGCCAAGGTTGGGGGCCAGGGGAGACCCAGTACTTC. It yields the protein CASSQGWGPGETQYF.